Included here is one TCR beta chain sequence, with context. Its antigen remains unknown. The CDR3 extends over 15 amino acids. J was trimmed by 1 base and V by 2 bases; bases with no gene match: 5. CDR1 is SGHRS and CDR2 is YFSETQ in the germline V gene. The sample belongs to a study of shared clonotypes between healthy human individuals. Replicate PCRs run on sorted subsets employed approximately 200 ng DNA, some 33,000 T cell genomes. Using immunoSEQ multiplex PCR, the repertoire was profiled, and TCRdb retains in-frame clones only, with some absent. This table has some 2.4 million clones, approximately 94% appearing once. Points from the study as a whole: It was the few donors that limited the genetic and exposure-history diversity represented. Generation of non-shared clonotypes was less probable than generation of clonotypes shared by all four donors.

The chain employs TRBV5-1 and TRBJ1-1; 7 nucleotides align to TRBD1. Source material: naive CD4+ T cells from PBMCs. Indicated subset: CD45RA+ positively selected. The receptor was derived from a man between 18 and 29 years old in good health. Some clones in this sample may be carry-over from other donors' samples. CDR3 sequence (DNA): TGCGCCAGCAGCTTCACAGGGGCGAGGAACACTGAAGCTTTCTTT. As protein: CASSFTGARNTEAFF.